Here is one TCR beta chain with its context. The treatment is: about 20 received Ad26.COV2.S at low or high dose, single or two shots; about five received placebo; per-sample allocation not given. Sample collection was performed on day 63 after the first vaccine or placebo injection. This adult donor, from Boston, was 18-55 years old. The data were obtained in a study of Ad26.COV2.S vaccination and SARS-CoV-2 variants. Looking at the study overall: Intramuscular Ad26.COV2.S at 5x10^10 or 1x10^11 viral particles.

This CDR3 has 15 residues. V lost 2 bases and J lost 0, with 9 bases in between. Germline V gene data show CDR1 as KGHSH and CDR2 as LQKENI. Libraries were prepared by immunoSEQ multiplex PCR; TCRdb keeps only in-frame clonotypes and omits some of them. The sample includes roughly 420,000 clones, roughly 90% of them seen just once. Sequencing used peripheral blood, obtained in a trial of Ad26.COV2.S vaccine versus placebo. The receptor was derived from a person aged 18-60 years who received the Ad26.COV2.S COVID-19 vaccine or a placebo. This sequence joins TRBV18 and TRBJ2-3; D uncertain. The CDR3, as DNA: TGTGCCAGCTCACCAGCGACCCCTAGCACAGATACGCAGTATTTT. This sequence encodes CASSPATPSTDTQYF.